This is a list of T cell receptor beta chains from one sample in a study of long-term antiretroviral therapy in people with HIV. The assay was immunoSEQ multiplex PCR, and TCRdb's table has in-frame clones only and misses some. Of fewer than 45,000 clones in the sample, more than 75% are singletons; the top ten hold about 4.8%. The sample was unsorted PBMCs, taken roughly 2.9 years before starting antiretroviral therapy. The receptors stem from a woman in her 30s with HIV. CDR3s include the opening cysteine and the closing phenylalanine or tryptophan.

j_call	v_call	cdr3_aa
TRBJ2-2	TRBV9	CASSVSQGLTPGELFF
TRBJ1-3	TRBV5-5	CASSSGTPSGNTIYF
TRBJ2-3	TRBV5-1	CASSLAQQGDTQYF
TRBJ1-6	TRBV30	CAGITGDSYNSPLHF
TRBJ1-1	TRBV10-3	CAISESAAKQTEAFF
TRBJ2-3	TRBV18	CASWGGTYTDTQYF
TRBJ2-5	TRBV6-1	CASSGWAQRGVRTQYF
TRBJ2-5	TRBV18	CASSLGTGEIQETQYF
TRBJ1-6	TRBV7-2	CASSLVPGGNSPLHF
TRBJ1-6	TRBV2	CASSVVAGSSYNSPLHF
TRBJ1-6	TRBV10-1	CASSAGFAGSPLHF
TRBJ2-3	TRBV15	CATSPQRGATDTQYF
TRBJ1-2	TRBV30	CARARGNYGYTF
TRBJ2-7	TRBV5-1	CASSYPKDRESTKQYF
TRBJ1-5	TRBV6-5	CASSYSGQFDQPQHF
TRBJ1-1	TRBV7-7	CASSFGPNTEAFF
TRBJ2-7	TRBV29-1	CSVGPGGLSYEQYF
TRBJ2-7	TRBV6-6	CASSYSESPREQYF
TRBJ2-3	TRBV6-5	CASSFSRVTDTQYF
TRBJ2-5	TRBV5-1	CASRPGTQETQYF
TRBJ2-1	TRBV14	CASSPLLLAGGFNEQFF
TRBJ2-2	TRBV7-8	CASSLGGARTGELFF
TRBJ1-2	TRBV18	CASSPEGARYGYTF
TRBJ2-7	TRBV5-1	CASSLLPGISYEQYF
TRBJ1-3	TRBV7-6	CASSSTGGSGNTIYF
TRBJ1-1	TRBV5-1	CASSLTTGNTEAFF
TRBJ2-3	TRBV6-1	CASSRGPTDTQYF
TRBJ2-7	TRBV13	CASSLGRWLAGAPESYEQYF
TRBJ2-3	TRBV7-6	CASSPSRTSGWSDTQYF
TRBJ1-5	TRBV27	CASSLGRGSNQPQHF
TRBJ1-2	TRBV2	CASSVIGTAAMGYTF
TRBJ1-1	TRBV7-3	CASSLTSGNTEAFF
TRBJ1-1	TRBV14	CASSLQTGRNTEAFF
TRBJ2-7	TRBV28	CASKGQGLFQPFYEQYF
TRBJ2-3	TRBV19	CASKDTPTDTQYF
TRBJ2-3	TRBV18	CASSPLATDTQYF
TRBJ2-1	TRBV6-5	CASSYSGDRSYNEQFF
TRBJ2-2	TRBV19	CASSIRGGGELFF
TRBJ1-2	TRBV9	CASSVGGTDDTF
TRBJ1-2	TRBV7-9	CASSPHRGPDYGYTF
TRBJ2-5	TRBV30	CAWTPGGVGTQYF
TRBJ2-7	TRBV14	CASSQAARDLYF
TRBJ1-1	TRBV18	CASQGDRNTEAFF
TRBJ1-6	TRBV29-1	CSAPTPGAVPLHF
TRBJ1-6	TRBV7-2	CASSYITGEKSPLHF